The entry below describes one TCR beta chain. The sample originates from a study of blood T cells in healthy people across ages. Isolating PBMCs gave at least 6 million of these cells per sample. The CDR3 is made up of 14 amino acids. The J segment lost 5 bases and the V segment lost 7 bases, leaving 4 bases of the junction unmatched. Germline V gene lookup returns CDR1 SGHRS and CDR2 YFSETQ. Then a second PCR, running roughly 6 to 12 cycles, was carried out with a sample-barcoded 5' primer and a J-beta primer mix. TCRdb redid the calling of the 5' RACE reads with MiXCR, one entry per CDR3 protein. This sample has some 890,000 distinct CDR3 sequences, with under 35% found just once. These records were also assigned to another study, of T cells of mothers and their children. That work adds: Every microgram of extracted RNA entered cDNA synthesis, roughly 1.4 ug per 15 ul. The study obtained over 8 million TCR beta CDR3 reads per mother and 2.5 million to 3.5 million per child.

This clonotype originated in a woman aged 40 to 50 in good health. This chain connects TRBV5-1 to TRBJ2-2, with 11 bases aligning to TRBD1. Specimen: blood. For the CDR3, the DNA is TGCGCCAGCCTCCGGGACAGGGGGACCGGGGAGCTGTTTTTT. Translated, it gives CASLRDRGTGELFF.